This TCR beta chain comes out of a study of Graves' ophthalmopathy and Graves' hyperthyroidism. With regard to this clonotype: Its antigen remains unknown.

Amplification of TCR beta CDR3 regions used RNA transcripts. Second-round multiplex PCR followed a first-round RT-PCR using HTBI primers. MiXCR, run by TCRdb on the multiplex PCR reads, gives a single entry per CDR3 protein. In the table there are 650,000 to 900,000 distinct CDR3 sequences, roughly 40% of which are singletons. Study observations and caveats: Distinction of ophthalmopathy from stable hyperthyroidism by a 13-signature model reached roughly 88% sensitivity and 81.08% specificity. Clonotypes were expanded in thyroid at above 0.001 frequency, and most also appeared in blood.

The diagnosis was founded upon clinical symptoms, serum thyroxine, TRAb, thyroid ultrasound and orbital computed tomography. The authors used Ficoll-Paque density gradient centrifugation to separate PBMCs. The input was 7.5 to 10 ml of fresh peripheral blood. Material: peripheral blood. This TCR was recovered from an adult man with Graves' ophthalmopathy.

CDR3 sequence: CASSQDLPASSYNEQFF. The CDR3, as DNA: TGCGCCAGCAGCCAAGATTTGCCAGCTAGCTCCTACAATGAGCAGTTCTTC. The chain is built from TRBV4-3 and TRBJ2-1; D is unresolved. The ends were cut back, 0 bases at V and 0 bases at J, with 12 bases in the middle. This CDR3 contains 17 residues. From germline, CDR1 is LGHNA and CDR2 YSLEER.